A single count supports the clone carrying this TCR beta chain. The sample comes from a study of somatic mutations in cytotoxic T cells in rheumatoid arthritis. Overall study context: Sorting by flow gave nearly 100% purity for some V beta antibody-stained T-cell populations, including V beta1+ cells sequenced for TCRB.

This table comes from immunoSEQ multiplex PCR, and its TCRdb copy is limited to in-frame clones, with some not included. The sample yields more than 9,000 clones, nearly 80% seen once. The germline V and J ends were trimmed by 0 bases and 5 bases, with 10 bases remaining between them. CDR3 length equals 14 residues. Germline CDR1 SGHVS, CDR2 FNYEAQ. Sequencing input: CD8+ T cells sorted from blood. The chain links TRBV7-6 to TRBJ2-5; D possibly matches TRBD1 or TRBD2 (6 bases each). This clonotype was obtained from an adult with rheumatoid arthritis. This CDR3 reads CASSLAVGGETQYF. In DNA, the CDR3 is TGTGCCAGCAGCTTAGCGGTAGGGGGGGAGACCCAGTACTTC.